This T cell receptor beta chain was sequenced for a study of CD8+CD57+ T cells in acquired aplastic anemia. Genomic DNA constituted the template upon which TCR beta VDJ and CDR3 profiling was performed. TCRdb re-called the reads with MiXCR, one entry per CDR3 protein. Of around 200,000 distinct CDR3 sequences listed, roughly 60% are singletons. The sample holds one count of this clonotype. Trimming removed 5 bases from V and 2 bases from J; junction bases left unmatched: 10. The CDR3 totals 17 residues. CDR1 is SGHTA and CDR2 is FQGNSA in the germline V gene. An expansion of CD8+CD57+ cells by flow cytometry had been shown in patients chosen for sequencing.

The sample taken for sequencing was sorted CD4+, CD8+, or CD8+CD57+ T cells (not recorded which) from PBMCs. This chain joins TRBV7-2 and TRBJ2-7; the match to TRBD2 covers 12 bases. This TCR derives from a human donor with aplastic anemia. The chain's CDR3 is CASSPQVLAGGTYEQYF. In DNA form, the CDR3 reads TGTGCCAGCAGCCCCCAGGTTCTAGCGGGAGGGACCTACGAGCAGTACTTC.